Included here is one TCR beta chain sequence, with context. This receptor's antigen is unknown. The record has no base qualities; no much larger clone is one base away. Peripheral blood CD8+ and CD4+ T cells from healthy donors, Susac syndrome patients and multiple sclerosis patients were profiled by high-throughput TCR beta sequencing. Healthy donors were included as age- and sex-matched controls. Bulk CD8+ and CD4+ T cells were purified by magnetic negative isolation, while CD8+ TEMRA cells were enriched using FACS. Blood was drawn into EDTA tubes, processed within 24 hours, and PBMCs were isolated by density gradient centrifugation. PBMCs intended for TCR sequencing were cryopreserved in liquid nitrogen and thawed later in a water bath at 37 degrees C. Purity of sorted or isolated CD4+, CD8+ and CD8+ TEMRA cells was at least 90%. These data belong to a study of CD8 T cells in Susac syndrome (dated by TCRdb to about 2019). In terms of the full investigation: The study used repertoire sequencing to test whether antigen drove CD8+ T cell activation and differentiation in Susac syndrome.

RNA was extracted with the RNeasy kit and about 0.5 to 1 ug was reverse transcribed using random hexamers. The immunoSEQ multiplex PCR assay, which covers 54 Vbeta and 13 Jbeta segments, was used to amplify TCR beta CDR3 regions. Bias from PCR amplification was corrected by using a synthetic template baseline for primer optimization and for computational correction. The study's own analysis went as follows. Reads were assigned to V, D and J genes according to IMGT and analyzed in immunoSEQ Analyzer, with only productive sequences retained. Clonality was computed as one minus Shannon entropy normalized by log2 of the number of productive unique sequences. For each patient and control, public and private clones were evaluated among the 100 most prevalent clones. A clone was defined as Susac-specific if it was absent from the healthy and MS cohorts, from roughly 1,000 published viral clones and from other ImmuneACCESS disease sequences. TCRdb redid the processing of the public reads, applying fastp at Q25 and MiXCR, and retained in-frame beta chains. Each entry is one CDR3 protein sequence, shown with its most common DNA and genes. It is TCRdb's table, rather than the study itself, that gives the V and J calls and clone size. The sample data list about 200,000 distinct CDR3 sequences, and approximately 93% of these were observed just once. The ten largest account for around 0.096% of the sample.

On the study overall, not on this receptor specifically: The TCR sequencing and HLA analysis was acknowledged to have included a relatively small number of individuals.

The germline V gene sets CDR1 to MGHDK and CDR2 to SYGVNS. There are 16 amino acids in the CDR3, from cysteine to phenylalanine inclusive. The read is trimmed to its CDR3 DNA, 48 bases read in frame from base 1. Trimming costs V 4 bases and J 3 bases, and their ends lie 16 bases apart. Sequencing was performed on CD4+ T cells from PBMCs. The V and J segments used are TRBV25-1 and TRBJ2-1; the D gene cannot be resolved beyond TRBD1 or TRBD2, each matching 5 bases. This TCR derives from a human donor in good health. The DNA is TGTGCCAGCAGTGGCCCCCCGGGACGTTACTACAATGAGCAGTTCTTC. The encoded protein is CASSGPPGRYYNEQFF.